Below are 13 T cell receptor beta chains sequenced from a single sample in a study of OX40 agonist ivuxolimab in advanced cancers. TCRdb's table, derived via immunoSEQ multiplex PCR, lists solely in-frame clones and lacks some. This sample has 65,000 to 85,000 clones, with over 80% found just once. The starting material was CD4+ or CD8+ T cells sorted from blood, obtained in a trial of the OX40 agonist ivuxolimab. The source is an adult with an advanced solid tumor such as melanoma, head and neck, liver or kidney cancer.

The chain couples TRBV21-1 to TRBJ2-7; the table names TRBD1, a call not compared with the DNA. TRBV21-1 constitutes a pseudogene. The CDR3 runs to 14 residues. DNA of the CDR3: TGTGCCAGCAGCATAGGGTCAGGGAACTACGAGCAGTACTTC. Translation gives CASSIGSGNYEQYF.

The chain recombines TRBV10-1 with TRBJ1-4, with 10 nucleotides matching TRBD1. This CDR3 comprises 18 residues. Trimming cost V 6 bases and J 4 bases; bases outside gene matches: 14. Germline CDR1 is WNHNN and CDR2 is SYGVQD (reference sequence). The CDR3 region is CASRPGGRGTGVNEKLFF. Written as DNA, the CDR3 is TGCGCCAGCAGGCCGGGGGGTCGAGGGACAGGGGTTAATGAAAAACTGTTTTTT.

The rearrangement links TRBV28 to TRBJ2-5, with D perhaps being TRBD1 or TRBD2 (5 bases each). The germline V gene encodes CDR1 MDHEN and CDR2 SYDVKM. CDR3 length equals 13 residues. V was cut by 8 bases and J by 5 bases, with 15 bases left in between. The CDR3 DNA reads TGTGCCAGCCAGTGGGGGTCAGGGGAGACCCAGTACTTC. Translating it yields CASQWGSGETQYF.

V and J are TRBV27 and TRBJ2-5; 11 nucleotides line up with TRBD1. The DNA end lines up better with TRBJ2-7; the J call may be wrong. The CDR3 runs to 13 residues. In germline, CDR1 is MNHEY, CDR2 SMNVEV (reference sequence). The CDR3 sequence is CASRDRGNYEQYF. In nucleotides, the CDR3 is TGTGCCTCCCGGGACAGGGGGAATTACGAGCAGTACTTC.

This sequence joins TRBV28 and TRBJ2-4; D not resolved. The germline gives CDR1 MDHEN, CDR2 SYDVKM. The germline V and J ends were trimmed by 2 bases and 11 bases, with 13 bases remaining between them. The CDR3 consists of 13 residues. CDR3 bases: TGTGCCAGCAGTTTACCCCAAAAAGAGGTTCAGTACTTC. This gives the protein CASSLPQKEVQYF.

This clone was observed a few times. This chain joins TRBV6-6 and TRBJ2-1, with 9 bases identical to TRBD2. Germline CDR1 is MNHNY and CDR2 is SVGAGI (reference sequence). The CDR3 is made up of 15 amino acids. The trim removed 1 base at V and 7 bases at J, leaving 5 bases unmatched. Written as DNA, the CDR3 is TGTGCCAGCAGTTACTTGCGGGGGGGCCTAAATGAGCAGTTCTTC. Amino acids: CASSYLRGGLNEQFF.

The CDR3 DNA reads as TGTGCCAGCAGCCAGGGACAGCACGCCGGGAAGCAGTACTTC. Translated, it gives CASSQGQHAGKQYF. The rearrangement joins TRBV6-5 to TRBJ2-5; 7 bases are a match to TRBD1. The V and J ends lost 6 bases and 11 bases, in that order; junction bases with no gene match: 15. The CDR3 is made up of 14 amino acids. The germline CDR1 and CDR2 sequences are MNHEY and SVGAGI.

The chain has TRBV28 and TRBJ1-1; D is unclear. Germline V gene data show CDR1 as MDHEN and CDR2 as SYDVKM. Trimming took off 8 bases at V and 0 bases at J, with 19 bases between the two ends. CDR3 length: 16 amino acids. CDR3 sequence reads: CASGLPSRRMNTEAFF. In DNA form, the CDR3 reads TGTGCCAGCGGCCTCCCCTCTCGCAGAATGAACACTGAAGCTTTCTTT.

This sequence joins TRBV19 and TRBJ1-5; D perhaps matches TRBD1 (5 bases). The CDR3 extends over 14 amino acids. V gave up 2 bases and J gave up 3 bases, with 8 bases separating them. Germline CDR1 reads LNHDA; CDR2 reads SQIVND (reference sequence). The CDR3, as DNA: TGTGCCAGTAGTATATCAGGGTACAATCAGCCCCAGCATTTT. This codes for CASSISGYNQPQHF.

This sequence joins TRBV4-1 and TRBJ2-5, with D unclear. The length of the CDR3 is 15 residues. The germline gives CDR1 MGHRA, CDR2 YSYEKL. Trimming took off 4 bases at V and 5 bases at J, with 17 bases between the two ends. The CDR3 loop reads CASSRSNPGMETQYF. The CDR3 DNA reads TGCGCCAGCAGCCGATCAAATCCTGGGATGGAGACCCAGTACTTC.

V and J are TRBV18 and TRBJ1-4, with 7 positions matching TRBD1. This CDR3 has 13 residues. V was pared by 8 bases and J by 8 bases, with 8 bases of the junction left unmatched. Germline V gene sequence: CDR1 KGHSH, CDR2 LQKENI. The CDR3 sequence: CASTQGIGEKLFF. CDR3 DNA sequence: TGTGCCAGCACACAGGGGATTGGAGAAAAACTGTTTTTT. The whole variable domain, remainder taken from reference TRBV18 and TRBJ1-4, is NAGVMQNPRHLVRRRGQEARLRCSPMKGHSHVYWYRQLPEEGLKFMVYLQKENIIDESGMPKERFSAEFPKEGPSILRIQQVVRGDSAAYFCASTQGIGEKLFFGSGTQLSVL.

Regarding this clone: One junction end disagrees with the germline gene, perhaps due to a read error. The V gene is TRBV15, the J gene TRBJ2-7; D is perhaps TRBD2 (5 bases). Per germline, CDR1 LNHNV and CDR2 YYDKDF (reference sequence). The CDR3 runs to 13 residues. The CDR3 region is CATRSSGSYEQYF. The CDR3 bases are TGTGCCACCCGCAGCTCGGGGTCCTACGAGCAGTACTTC.

The chain is built from TRBV28 and TRBJ2-3, with a tentative D call TRBD1 (5 bases). Looked up from germline, CDR1 is MDHEN and CDR2 is SYDVKM. The CDR3 contains 16 residues. Between the trimmed V and J ends, which lost 7 bases and 0 bases, there was a span of 17 bases. The CDR3 DNA reads TGTGCCAGCACTACAGCGAGTGCAGGGAGCACAGATACGCAGTATTTT. Translation: CASTTASAGSTDTQYF. The complete variable domain, with remaining parts taken from reference TRBV28 and TRBJ2-3, reads DVKVTQSSRYLVKRTGEKVFLECVQDMDHENMFWYRQDPGLGLRLIYFSYDVKMKEKGDIPEGYSVSREKKERFSLILESASTNQTSMYLCASTTASAGSTDTQYFGPGTRLTVL.